Shown below are 26 T cell receptor beta chains from a single sample sequenced in a study of CD8+ T cells in alopecia areata. Reverse transcription of extracted RNA yielded cDNA, which provided the sequencing template. Clones were read by immunoSEQ multiplex PCR, and TCRdb kept only the in-frame ones, dropping some. The sample has 200,000 to 250,000 clones, just over 65% seen once. This sample's treatment: oral pan-JAK inhibitor, 5-10 mg twice daily. The material sequenced was CD4+ T cells sorted from blood, taken at roughly week 45, from a patient treated with tofacitinib. Every receptor here comes from a human donor with alopecia areata.

The rearrangement links TRBV6-5 to TRBJ1-6; 8 positions match TRBD1. CDR1 is MNHEY, CDR2 SVGAGI, per germline. Trimming took 5 bases from V and 7 from J; bases not matched to a gene: 4. CDR3 size: 14 residues. The chain's CDR3 is CASSRDRMNSPLHF. CDR3 in DNA: TGTGCCAGCAGTCGGGACAGGATGAATTCACCCCTCCACTTT.

This clone was detected once. The V gene is TRBV6-5, the J gene TRBJ1-2; D is possibly TRBD1 (6 bases). The CDR3 has 15 amino acids. Germline CDR1 MNHEY, CDR2 SVGAGI. Trimming cost V 7 bases and J 4 bases, with 19 bases left between them. In nucleotides, the CDR3 is TGTGCCAGCAAAGAGGATGAGGGGGTCCCCTATGGCTACACCTTC. This gives the protein CASKEDEGVPYGYTF.

The J gene is TRBJ2-7, the V gene TRBV9; no clear D gene. The germline CDR1 and CDR2 sequences are SGDLS and YYNGEE. V gave up 0 bases and J gave up 7 bases, with 8 bases separating them. CDR3 length: 12 residues. The CDR3: CASSVGPKEQYF. CDR3 bases: TGTGCCAGCAGCGTAGGTCCCAAGGAGCAGTACTTC.

The chain is built from TRBV29-1 and TRBJ1-1; weak D call: TRBD1 (6 bases). Germline V gene data show CDR1 as SQVTM and CDR2 as ANQGSEA. Trimming pared 6 bases from V and 1 base from J, leaving 9 bases between. This CDR3 contains 12 residues. CDR3 in amino acids: CSVQGQNTEAFF. The CDR3 nucleotides read TGCAGCGTGCAGGGACAGAACACTGAAGCTTTCTTT.

The chain combines TRBV2 with TRBJ1-5; D not certain. In germline, CDR1 is SNHLY, CDR2 FYNNEI. The V end was cut by 3 bases, the J end by 0 bases, with 6 bases between. The length of the CDR3 is 14 residues. Here the CDR3 DNA reads TGTGCCAGCAGTGATTTTGGTAGCAATCAGCCCCAGCATTTT. This sequence encodes CASSDFGSNQPQHF.

The J gene is TRBJ2-3, the V gene TRBV29-1; a weak D match, TRBD1 (6 bases). CDR3 length equals 12 residues. Per the germline V gene, CDR1 is SQVTM and CDR2 is ANQGSEA. V gave up 3 bases and J gave up 3 bases, with 7 bases separating them. As DNA, the CDR3 is TGCAGCGTTGATCAGGGGACAGATACGCAGTATTTT. Its translation is CSVDQGTDTQYF.

CDR3 region: CSVAKDSNQPQHF. The CDR3 nucleotides read TGCAGCGTCGCTAAGGACAGCAATCAGCCCCAGCATTTT. The rearrangement joins TRBV29-1 to TRBJ1-5; D is unclear. CDR3 length equals 13 residues. Germline V CDR1 and CDR2: SQVTM, ANQGSEA. Deletions cut 6 bases from V and 1 base from J, with 10 bases between.

The CDR3 coding sequence is TGTGCCTGGAGTGCAACGGGATTTCGTGGCAATCAGCCCCAGCATTTT. It encodes CAWSATGFRGNQPQHF. The chain joins TRBV30 to TRBJ1-5; no clear D gene. Trimming took off 1 base at V and 2 bases at J, with 15 bases between the two ends. This CDR3 comprises 16 residues. CDR1 and CDR2 from the germline V gene are GTSNPN and SVGIG (reference sequence). Filled out from reference TRBV30 and TRBJ1-5, the complete variable domain reads SQTIHQWPATLVQPVGSPLSLECTVEGTSNPNLYWYRQAAGRGLQLLFYSVGIGQISSEVPQNLSASRPQDRQFILSSKKLLLSDSGFYLCAWSATGFRGNQPQHFGDGTRLSIL.

This clone has more than one count but fewer than ten. The chain uses TRBV9 and TRBJ1-2; D uncertain. CDR1 is SGDLS and CDR2 is YYNGEE in the germline V gene. The CDR3 spans 10 residues. V lost 3 bases and J lost 11, with 8 bases in between. The CDR3 sequence: CASSGSWYTF. The DNA for the CDR3 is TGTGCCAGCAGCGGATCTTGGTACACCTTC. The entire variable domain, with the rest obtained from reference TRBV9 and TRBJ1-2, is as follows: DSGVTQTPKHLITATGQRVTLRCSPRSGDLSVYWYQQSLDQGLQFLIQYYNGEERAKGNILERFSAQQFPDLHSELNLSSLELGDSALYFCASSGSWYTFGSGTRLTVV.

This clone was observed a handful of times. The rearrangement uses TRBV29-1 and TRBJ1-1, with D unclear. CDR3 size: 13 residues. Deletions cut 7 bases from V and 2 bases from J, with 14 bases between. The germline CDR1 and CDR2 sequences are SQVTM and ANQGSEA. The chain's CDR3 is CSDVGWANTEAFF. The DNA for the CDR3 is TGCAGCGATGTGGGGTGGGCCAACACTGAAGCTTTCTTT.

This chain joins TRBV5-1 and TRBJ1-1, with D perhaps matching TRBD1 (5 bases). V was shortened by 1 base and J by 0 bases, with 10 bases between the two germline ends. Germline-derived CDR1 and CDR2 are SGHRS and YFSETQ. The CDR3 has 15 amino acids. CDR3 DNA sequence: TGCGCCAGCAGCTTGTCAGGGCAGTTGAACACTGAAGCTTTCTTT. This translates into CASSLSGQLNTEAFF.

The chain uses TRBV7-2 and TRBJ1-1; tentatively, D is TRBD1 (6 bases). The CDR3 spans 15 residues. V lost 1 base and J 5 bases, leaving 14 bases between the germline ends. The germline gives CDR1 SGHTA, CDR2 FQGNSA. In nucleotides, the CDR3 is TGTGCCAGCAGCTTAGATGGGGGCCAACAGACTGAAGCTTTCTTT. As protein: CASSLDGGQQTEAFF. Together with reference TRBV7-2 and TRBJ1-1, the CDR3 gives the full variable domain: GAGVSQSPSNKVTEKGKDVELRCDPISGHTALYWYRQSLGQGLEFLIYFQGNSAPDKSGLPSDRFSAERTGGSVSTLTIQRTQQEDSAVYLCASSLDGGQQTEAFFGQGTRLTVV.

For the CDR3, the DNA is TGCAGCGCTGGGGGGGATAGCAATCAGCCCCAGCATTTT. Protein sequence: CSAGGDSNQPQHF. The V and J genes are TRBV29-1 and TRBJ1-5; the D gene is possibly TRBD1 (5 bases). Trimming took 7 bases from V and 0 from J, leaving 10 bases between them. Germline assignment: CDR1 SQVTM and CDR2 ANQGSEA. The CDR3 covers 13 residues.

In its sample, this clone was seen a few times. The rearrangement uses TRBV29-1 and TRBJ2-3, with 12 bases fitting TRBD2. CDR1 SQVTM and CDR2 ANQGSEA come from the germline V gene. The CDR3 is 14 amino acids. J gave up 5 bases and V 7 bases, and 7 bases lay outside the gene matches. CDR3 nucleotides: TGCAGCGGGGCGGGACTAGCGGGCCTAGATACGCAGTATTTT. This gives the protein CSGAGLAGLDTQYF.

This clone was counted only a few times. The chain uses TRBV29-1 and TRBJ2-1, with a possible D match to TRBD2 (5 bases). The germline V gene has CDR1 SQVTM and CDR2 ANQGSEA. This CDR3 is 10 amino acids long. V was cut by 6 bases and J by 10 bases, with 10 bases left in between. In nucleotides, the CDR3 is TGCAGCGTCCAGAGACTAGAGCAGTTCTTC. Amino acid sequence: CSVQRLEQFF.

The chain employs TRBV18 and TRBJ2-7; the match to TRBD1 covers 7 bases. This CDR3 has 15 amino acids. The V gene end was trimmed by 3 bases and the J gene end by 2 bases; junction bases not matched to a gene: 7. Germline CDR1 and CDR2: KGHSH and LQKENI. The CDR3 nucleotides read TGTGCCAGCTCACCCCGACAGGGTGGAACCTACGAGCAGTACTTC. Encoded protein: CASSPRQGGTYEQYF.

The chain uses TRBV29-1 and TRBJ1-1, with D unclear. V lost 2 bases and J 4 bases, leaving 11 bases between the germline ends. The CDR3 consists of 13 residues. Germline CDR1 reads SQVTM; CDR2 reads ANQGSEA. For the CDR3, the DNA is TGCAGCGTTGAACTGAGGGCAGTCACTGAAGCTTTCTTT. Protein: CSVELRAVTEAFF.

The V and J genes are TRBV4-2 and TRBJ2-5; a weak D match, TRBD2 (5 bases). Germline V lookup: CDR1 LGHNA, CDR2 YNFKEQ. CDR3 length: 14 amino acids. V gave up 1 base and J gave up 5 bases, with 11 bases separating them. The CDR3, as DNA: TGTGCCAGCAGCCAAGGTCCCTCGGGGGAGACCCAGTACTTC. Amino acids: CASSQGPSGETQYF.

This chain joins TRBV29-1 and TRBJ1-4; D remains ambiguous. The V gene lost 6 bases and the J gene lost 4 bases, with 18 bases spanning the gap. Germline V gene lookup returns CDR1 SQVTM and CDR2 ANQGSEA. The CDR3 contains 15 residues. In DNA form, the CDR3 reads TGCAGCGTCCAACGCGACAACAACCGTAATGAAAAACTGTTTTTT. Residues: CSVQRDNNRNEKLFF.

The rearrangement links TRBV23-1 to TRBJ1-5; D remains unclear. TRBV23-1 is an ORF; its function is uncertain. Trimming shortened V by 3 bases and J by 0 bases, and 12 bases separated the two germline ends. The CDR3 is 16 residues long. CDR3 protein: CASSQWRHTSNQPQHF. Written as DNA, the CDR3 is TGCGCCAGCAGTCAGTGGCGGCATACTAGCAATCAGCCCCAGCATTTT.

The J gene is TRBJ2-7, the V gene TRBV30; D unresolved. Germline CDR1 reads GTSNPN; CDR2 reads SVGIG (reference sequence). CDR3 length: 12 residues. V was pared by 5 bases and J by 0 bases, with 8 bases between. In nucleotides, the CDR3 is TGTGCCTGGGGGTCGTTCTCCTACGAGCAGTACTTC. This encodes CAWGSFSYEQYF.

The rearrangement uses TRBV7-3 and TRBJ2-3, with 12 positions matching TRBD2. V lost 6 bases and J lost 4; bases outside the gene matches: 11. Looked up from germline, CDR1 is SGHTA and CDR2 is FQGTGA. The CDR3 has 17 amino acids. The CDR3 coding sequence is TGTGCCAGCAGGTTGACTAGCGGGGGCTTGCCACCAGATACGCAGTATTTT. Amino acid sequence: CASRLTSGGLPPDTQYF.

This chain links TRBV29-1 with TRBJ2-3; no definite D call. The CDR3 covers 13 residues. The V end lost 2 bases, the J end lost 0 bases, and 6 bases lay between the germline ends. Germline loops: CDR1 SQVTM, CDR2 ANQGSEA. CDR3 amino acids: CSVEPPSTDTQYF. The DNA for the CDR3 is TGCAGCGTTGAACCTCCTAGCACAGATACGCAGTATTTT.

The CDR3 nucleotides are TGCAGCGCTAGGACTACCGACGAGCAGTACTTC. Its protein is CSARTTDEQYF. The chain employs TRBV29-1 and TRBJ2-5, with D possibly matching TRBD2 (6 bases). With the DNA end fitting TRBJ2-7 better, the J assignment may be wrong. Germline-derived CDR1 and CDR2 are SQVTM and ANQGSEA. The CDR3 spans 11 residues.

This chain connects TRBV27 to TRBJ2-3; D possibly corresponds to TRBD2 (5 bases). Trimming shortened V by 6 bases and J by 4 bases, and 17 bases separated the two germline ends. The CDR3 has 15 amino acids. From germline, CDR1 is MNHEY and CDR2 SMNVEV (reference sequence). For the CDR3, the DNA is TGTGCCAGCAGCCCCGCCAAGAGGGTTCCAGATACGCAGTATTTT. This translates into CASSPAKRVPDTQYF.

The V gene is TRBV7-2, the J gene TRBJ2-3, with 9 bases aligning to TRBD1. The CDR3 runs 18 residues. The trim removed 2 bases at V and 6 bases at J, leaving 15 bases unmatched. Germline V gene data show CDR1 as SGHTA and CDR2 as FQGNSA. The CDR3 DNA is TGTGCCAGCAGCTTACGTTTAGACAGGGGGAGTGGGGCGGATACGCAGTATTTT. Amino acid sequence: CASSLRLDRGSGADTQYF.